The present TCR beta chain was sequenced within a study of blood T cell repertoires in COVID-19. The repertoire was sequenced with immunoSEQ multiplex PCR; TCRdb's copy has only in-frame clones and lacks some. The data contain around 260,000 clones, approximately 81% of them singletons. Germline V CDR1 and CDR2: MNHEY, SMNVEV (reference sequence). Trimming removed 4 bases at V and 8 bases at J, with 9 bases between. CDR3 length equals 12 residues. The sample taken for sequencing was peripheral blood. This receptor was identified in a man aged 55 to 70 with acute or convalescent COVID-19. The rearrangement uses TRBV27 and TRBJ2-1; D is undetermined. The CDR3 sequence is CASSSFSDEQFF. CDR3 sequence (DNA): TGTGCCAGCAGTTCCTTCTCGGATGAGCAGTTCTTC.